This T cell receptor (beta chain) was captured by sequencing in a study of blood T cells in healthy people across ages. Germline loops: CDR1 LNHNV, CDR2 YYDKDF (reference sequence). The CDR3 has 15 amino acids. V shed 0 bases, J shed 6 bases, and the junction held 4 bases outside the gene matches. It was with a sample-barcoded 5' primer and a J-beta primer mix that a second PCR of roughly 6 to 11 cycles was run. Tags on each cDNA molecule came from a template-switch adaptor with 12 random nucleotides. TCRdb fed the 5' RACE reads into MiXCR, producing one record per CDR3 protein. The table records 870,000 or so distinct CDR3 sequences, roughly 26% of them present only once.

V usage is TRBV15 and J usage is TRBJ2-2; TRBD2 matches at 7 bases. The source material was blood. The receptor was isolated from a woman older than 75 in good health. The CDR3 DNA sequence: TGTGCCACCAGCAGAGATCGGCTAGCGGCCGGGGAGCTGTTTTTT. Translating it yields CATSRDRLAAGELFF. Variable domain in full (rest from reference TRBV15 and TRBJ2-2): DAMVIQNPRYQVTQFGKPVTLSCSQTLNHNVMYWYQQKSSQAPKLLFHYYDKDFNNEADTPDNFQSRRPNTSFCFLDIRSPGLGDTAMYLCATSRDRLAAGELFFGEGSRLTVL.